In its sample, the clone carrying this TCR beta chain was seen many times. This sample stems from a study of Graves' ophthalmopathy and Graves' hyperthyroidism. TCR beta CDR3 amplification used RNA transcripts. The workflow started with a first-round RT-PCR run with HTBI primers and then moved on to a second-round multiplex PCR. TCRdb re-called the multiplex PCR reads with MiXCR, one entry per CDR3 protein. The table includes over 500,000 distinct CDR3 sequences, around a fifth detected once. V lost 3 bases and J 0 bases, leaving 6 bases between the germline ends. The CDR3 has 14 residues. CDR1 and CDR2 (germline): SGHAT, FQNNGV.

The origin of this receptor is a woman aged 18-35 years with stable Graves' hyperthyroidism. Some clones in this sample may be carry-over from other donors' samples. The chain recombines TRBV11-2 with TRBJ1-5; no clear D. Sequencing was done on a sample of peripheral blood. The CDR3 coding sequence is TGTGCCAGCAGCTTTGGCGTTAGCAATCAGCCCCAGCATTTT. This gives the protein CASSFGVSNQPQHF.